The rows below give T cell receptor beta chains drawn from one sample of a study of blood T cell repertoires in COVID-19. The assay was immunoSEQ multiplex PCR, and TCRdb's table has in-frame clones only and misses some. The table has about 230,000 clones, around 78% seen once. Specimen: peripheral blood. All receptors derive from a woman in her seventies with active or convalescent COVID-19. Both conserved end residues are part of each CDR3. D genes are given only for firm matches. Not all rows give a size; the values are once, few, many and, for expanded clones, a class.

cdr3_aa cdr3_nt v_call d_call j_call clone_size
CASSPGQYNEQFF TGTGCCAGCTCACCAGGACAGTACAATGAGCAGTTCTTC TRBV18 NA TRBJ2-1 NA
CASSLQGARGGEQFF TGTGCCAGCAGCTTACAGGGGGCAAGAGGAGGGGAGCAGTTCTTC TRBV7-2 TRBD1 TRBJ2-1 once
CSASASGVSAFF TGCAGTGCTAGTGCCTCGGGGGTGTCGGCTTTCTTT TRBV20-1 NA TRBJ1-1 NA
CSVDLRGGAETQYF TGCAGCGTTGACCTACGTGGGGGGGCGGAGACCCAGTACTTC TRBV29-1 NA TRBJ2-5 NA
CAWNQGQLPMGNEKLFF TGTGCCTGGAACCAGGGACAGTTGCCAATGGGGAATGAAAAACTGTTTTTT TRBV30 TRBD1 TRBJ1-4 NA
CASVPQVDYGYTF TGCGCCAGCGTCCCACAGGTGGACTATGGCTACACCTTC TRBV23-1 NA TRBJ1-2 NA
CASSLEWSGETQYF TGTGCCAGCAGCTTGGAATGGAGCGGGGAGACCCAGTACTTC TRBV5-4 NA TRBJ2-5 NA
CASSFPPGQGDNEQFF TGTGCCAGCAGCTTCCCCCCGGGACAGGGTGACAATGAGCAGTTCTTC TRBV7-2 TRBD1 TRBJ2-1 NA
CAIPGIPAQRNTEAFF TGTGCCATACCCGGGATTCCCGCTCAGAGGAACACTGAAGCTTTCTTT TRBV2 NA TRBJ1-1 few
CASSPSGQGATEAFF TGTGCCAGCTCACCATCGGGACAGGGGGCCACTGAAGCTTTCTTT TRBV18 TRBD1 TRBJ1-1 NA
CASSSIQGKGVGQYF TGTGCCAGCAGCTCTATACAGGGTAAAGGGGTAGGACAGTACTTC TRBV7-2 NA TRBJ2-4 NA
CASSQGLASGANVLTF TGCGCCAGCAGCCAAGGGCTAGCCTCTGGGGCCAACGTCCTGACTTTC TRBV4-1 NA TRBJ2-6 NA
CASSPDTGVYGYTF TGTGCCAGCAGCCCCGACACAGGGGTCTATGGCTACACCTTC TRBV14 TRBD1 TRBJ1-2 NA
CASNGLSYEQYF TGTGCCAGCAATGGCTTATCCTACGAGCAGTACTTC TRBV28 NA TRBJ2-7 NA
CASSHLDRLWQFF TGTGCCAGCAGCCACCTTGACAGGTTATGGCAGTTCTTC TRBV14 NA TRBJ2-1 once
CASSESGNEKLFF TGTGCCAGCAGTGAATCAGGGAATGAAAAACTGTTTTTT TRBV6-1 NA TRBJ1-4 NA
CASATLGGNSNQPQHF TGTGCCAGCGCCACCCTAGGGGGAAATAGCAATCAGCCCCAGCATTTT TRBV5-8 NA TRBJ1-5 NA
CATSDSSGRLETQYF TGTGCCACCAGTGATTCTAGCGGGAGGCTAGAGACCCAGTACTTC TRBV24-1 TRBD2 TRBJ2-5 NA
CASSLQENTGELFF TGTGCCAGCAGCTTACAGGAGAACACCGGGGAGCTGTTTTTT TRBV7-7 NA TRBJ2-2 NA
CASSFSTEGTQYF TGTGCCAGCAGTTTCTCAACTGAGGGTACGCAGTATTTT TRBV12-3/TRBV12-4 NA TRBJ2-3 NA
CASSLDPGDTEAFF TGCGCCAGCAGCTTGGATCCAGGGGACACTGAAGCTTTCTTT TRBV5-1 NA TRBJ1-1 NA
CASSAPSAFTDTQYF TGTGCCAGCAGTGCGCCTAGCGCCTTCACAGATACGCAGTATTTT TRBV2 NA TRBJ2-3 NA
CASSLEGARGSGNTIYF TGTGCCAGCAGCTTAGAAGGGGCCAGAGGTTCAGGAAACACCATATATTTT TRBV7-9 NA TRBJ1-3 NA
CASSAGYGYTF TGTGCCAGCAGCGCGGGGTACGGCTACACCTTC TRBV5-6 NA TRBJ1-2 NA
CASSLLATQETQYF TGCGCCAGCAGCTTACTAGCAACTCAAGAGACCCAGTACTTC TRBV5-1 NA TRBJ2-5 few
CASSLTRGAPLNEQFF TGTGCCAGCAGCTTAACGCGGGGGGCCCCTCTCAATGAGCAGTTCTTC TRBV7-9 TRBD2 TRBJ2-1 NA
CASSPPVTQGNYGYTF TGTGCCAGCTCACCACCGGTAACACAGGGGAACTATGGCTACACCTTC TRBV18 TRBD1 TRBJ1-2 NA
CAVPRGVRSNEKLFF TGTGCCGTTCCTCGGGGTGTGCGATCTAATGAAAAACTGTTTTTT TRBV19 NA TRBJ1-4 NA
CASSQLAGEHNEQFF TGTGCCAGCAGCCAACTAGCGGGAGAACACAATGAGCAGTTCTTC TRBV4-2 TRBD2 TRBJ2-1 NA
CASGLAGGDTQYF TGTGCTAGTGGTTTGGCGGGGGGGGATACGCAGTATTTT TRBV12-5 TRBD2 TRBJ2-3 once
CASSTLPDSATNEKLFF TGTGCCAGCAGCACCCTTCCAGACTCAGCAACTAATGAAAAACTGTTTTTT TRBV11-2 NA TRBJ1-4 once
CASSKNSGGSGELFF TGTGCCAGCAGCAAGAACTCAGGAGGGTCCGGGGAGCTGTTTTTT TRBV7-6 NA TRBJ2-2 NA
CASSLVWAGGSAYF NA TRBV7-9 NA TRBJ2-3 NA
CASSQGTGGPKTEAFF TGCGCCAGCAGCCAAGGGACAGGGGGTCCGAAAACTGAAGCTTTCTTT TRBV4-1 TRBD1 TRBJ1-1 NA
CASSLWVSGKAFF TGTGCCAGCAGCTTGTGGGTTTCGGGTAAAGCTTTCTTT TRBV5-4 NA TRBJ1-1 NA
CASSLGGTGENQPQHF TGTGCCAGCAGCTTAGGCGGGACGGGGGAGAATCAGCCCCAGCATTTT TRBV13 NA TRBJ1-5 NA
CASSLDRGYGYTF TGTGCCAGCAGTTTGGACAGGGGCTATGGCTACACCTTC TRBV27 TRBD1 TRBJ1-2 NA
CASSQRRGPGIGTDTQYF TGCGCCAGCAGTCAACGGAGAGGCCCTGGAATAGGCACAGATACGCAGTATTTT TRBV23-1 NA TRBJ2-3 NA